A selection of T cell receptor beta chains follows, all from one sample in a study of cytomegalovirus exposure and HLA in healthy donors. Data came from immunoSEQ multiplex PCR; TCRdb stores just in-frame clones and leaves some out. In all, the sample yields 200,000 to 250,000 clones. The sample was PBMCs. The source of these receptors is a woman younger than 45 in good health and CMV-seropositive. Both conserved end residues are part of each CDR3. Fields, in order: CDR3 length, J gene, D gene, V gene, CDR3 protein, CDR3 DNA. A D gene is named only where the DNA matches it firmly.

>17|TRBJ1-6|.|TRBV11-2
CASSLEQASSYNSPLHF
TGTGCCAGCAGCTTAGAACAGGCCAGCTCCTATAATTCACCCCTCCACTTT
>17|TRBJ1-6|.|TRBV7-9
CASSLGVLAGSNSPLHF
TGTGCCAGCAGCTTAGGGGTGTTGGCAGGAAGTAATTCACCCCTCCACTTT
>15|TRBJ2-7|TRBD1|TRBV2
CASSYRTGGYYEQYF
TGTGCCAGCAGTTACAGGACAGGGGGCTACTACGAGCAGTACTTC
>15|TRBJ1-1|TRBD1|TRBV7-9
CASSPTTGRNTEAFF
TGTGCCAGCAGCCCCACGACAGGGAGGAACACTGAAGCTTTCTTT
>18|TRBJ1-1|TRBD1|TRBV18
CASSPPVGRGLGNTEAFF
TGTGCCAGCTCACCACCGGTTGGCAGGGGGCTGGGTAACACTGAAGCTTTCTTT
>15|TRBJ1-2|TRBD1|TRBV18
CASSADRGNNYGYTF
TGTGCCAGCTCAGCCGACAGGGGCAACAACTATGGCTACACCTTC
>14|TRBJ1-2|TRBD1|TRBV7-9
CASSRWTGGGGYTF
TGTGCCAGCAGCCGATGGACAGGAGGTGGTGGCTACACCTTC
>14|TRBJ1-2|.|TRBV19
CASSPPRENYGYTF
TGTGCCAGTAGTCCCCCGAGGGAGAACTATGGCTACACCTTC
>15|TRBJ2-5|TRBD2|TRBV7-7
CASSFSGGEQETQYF
TGTGCCAGCAGCTTTAGCGGGGGGGAACAAGAGACCCAGTACTTC
>15|TRBJ2-3|.|TRBV5-4
CASRLASRSTDTQYF
TGTGCCAGCAGATTAGCGTCTCGGAGCACAGATACGCAGTATTTT
>13|TRBJ1-5|.|TRBV7-2
CASSLGWSQPQHF
TGTGCCAGCAGCTTAGGTTGGAGCCAGCCCCAGCATTTT